A single sample is the source of the 17 T cell receptor beta chains below, sequenced in a study of blood T cell repertoires in COVID-19. The method was immunoSEQ multiplex PCR; TCRdb's version includes in-frame clones alone and lacks a portion of them. Here the sample spans roughly 91,000 clones, more than 75% being singletons. Input material: peripheral blood. The receptors shown here come from an elderly woman with acute or convalescent COVID-19.

This clone was picked up one time. The chain carries TRBV6-5 and TRBJ1-6, with a weak D call TRBD1 (5 bases). Germline CDR1 reads MNHEY; CDR2 reads SVGAGI. This CDR3 has 15 residues. With 7 bases removed from V and 10 bases from J, the gap between germline ends came to 20 bases. CDR3 nucleotides: TGTGCCAGCACCCACAACAGGTTATCTGACTCACCCCTCCACTTT. Translated, it gives CASTHNRLSDSPLHF.

This rearrangement joins TRBV5-1 to TRBJ2-1; 11 positions agree with TRBD2. There are 16 residues in the CDR3. After removal of 4 bases from V and 7 bases from J, the junction contained 10 bases not matched to a gene. From germline, CDR1 is SGHRS and CDR2 YFSETQ. The CDR3 here is CASSPLLAGAGNEQFF. CDR3 sequence (DNA): TGCGCCAGCAGCCCTCTACTAGCGGGGGCCGGGAATGAGCAGTTCTTC. The whole variable domain, filled in from reference TRBV5-1 and TRBJ2-1, reads KAGVTQTPRYLIKTRGQQVTLSCSPISGHRSVSWYQQTPGQGLQFLFEYFSETQRNKGNFPGRFSGRQFSNSRSEMNVSTLELGDSALYLCASSPLLAGAGNEQFFGPGTRLTVL.

The V call is TRBV7-6, the J call TRBJ2-1, with a weak D call TRBD1 (6 bases). V lost 1 base, J lost 3 bases, and 10 bases lay in between. The germline V gene encodes CDR1 SGHVS and CDR2 FNYEAQ. CDR3 size: 15 residues. CDR3 nucleotide sequence: TGTGCCAGCAGCTTAGACAGGGAAGTCTACAATGAGCAGTTCTTC. Encoded protein: CASSLDREVYNEQFF.

The chain recombines TRBV20-1 with TRBJ2-1; 10 bases are a match to TRBD2. The CDR3 runs 13 residues. Looked up from germline, CDR1 is DFQATT and CDR2 is SNEGSKA (reference sequence). J was trimmed by 8 bases and V by 3 bases; bases with no gene match: 4. CDR3 loop: CSASKAGGDEQFF. CDR3 nucleotide sequence: TGCAGTGCTAGTAAAGCGGGGGGGGATGAGCAGTTCTTC.

The chain carries TRBV5-1 and TRBJ2-1; TRBD1 matches 7 bases. This CDR3 is built from 15 residues. J was trimmed by 8 bases and V by 5 bases; bases with no gene match: 13. Germline CDR1 is SGHRS and CDR2 is YFSETQ. The CDR3 sequence: CASSSGQAHWDEQFF. CDR3 coding DNA: TGCGCCAGCAGTTCTGGACAGGCCCATTGGGATGAGCAGTTCTTC.

The chain couples TRBV19 to TRBJ1-4; D may be TRBD1 (6 bases). The length of the CDR3 is 15 residues. Between the trimmed V and J ends, which lost 3 bases and 8 bases, there was a span of 16 bases. Looked up from germline, CDR1 is LNHDA and CDR2 is SQIVND (reference sequence). CDR3: CASSISGTRGEKLFF. CDR3 in DNA: TGTGCCAGTAGTATCTCCGGGACAAGAGGGGAAAAACTGTTTTTT. Variable domain in full (rest from reference TRBV19 and TRBJ1-4): DGGITQSPKYLFRKEGQNVTLSCEQNLNHDAMYWYRQDPGQGLRLIYYSQIVNDFQKGDIAEGYSVSREKKESFPLTVTSAQKNPTAFYLCASSISGTRGEKLFFGSGTQLSVL.

The chain carries TRBV5-6 and TRBJ2-1; D might be TRBD1 (6 bases). The CDR3 is 14 amino acids. The germline CDR1 and CDR2 sequences are SGHDT and YYEEEE. With 2 bases removed from V and 7 bases from J, the gap between germline ends came to 13 bases. The CDR3 coding sequence is TGTGCCAGCAGCTTTGTGAGAGGGGGAAATGAGCAGTTCTTC. Amino acids: CASSFVRGGNEQFF.

The J gene is TRBJ1-2, the V gene TRBV3-1 (or the pseudogene TRBV3-2); the D gene is possibly TRBD1 (5 bases). Trimming removed 4 bases at V and 6 bases at J, with 15 bases between. Germline values: CDR1 LGHDT, CDR2 YNNKEL (reference sequence). This CDR3 region has 14 residues. CDR3 sequence: CASSPFRSGDGYTF. In nucleotides, the CDR3 is TGTGCCAGCAGCCCCTTTCGTTCGGGGGATGGCTACACCTTC.

The chain links TRBV28 to TRBJ2-2; 7 bases are a match to TRBD1. The length of the CDR3 is 19 residues. The trim removed 4 bases at V and 1 base at J, leaving 15 bases unmatched. Germline lookup yields CDR1 MDHEN and CDR2 SYDVKM. CDR3: CASSSPVQTTGLNTGELFF. The DNA of the CDR3 is TGTGCCAGCAGTTCTCCCGTTCAAACGACAGGGCTGAACACCGGGGAGCTGTTTTTT.

The chain links TRBV7-3 to TRBJ2-1; no reliable D call. The CDR3 has 13 residues. Trimming left V 2 bases short and J 12 bases short, with 14 bases between. Germline V gene sequence: CDR1 SGHTA, CDR2 FQGTGA. CDR3 sequence (DNA): TGTGCCAGCAGCTTAGGTGCAAGTAGTGGGCAGTTCTTC. Translated, it gives CASSLGASSGQFF.

Only one count was recorded for this clone. The V and J genes are TRBV5-1 and TRBJ2-3; 10 nucleotides match TRBD2. Germline V gene data show CDR1 as SGHRS and CDR2 as YFSETQ. Unmatched junction bases numbered 2, after V lost 0 bases and J lost 1 base. This CDR3 spans 16 amino acids. This CDR3 is CASSLGGLAGTDTQYF. In DNA, the CDR3 is TGCGCCAGCAGCTTGGGAGGACTAGCGGGCACAGATACGCAGTATTTT. Variable domain in full (rest from reference TRBV5-1 and TRBJ2-3): KAGVTQTPRYLIKTRGQQVTLSCSPISGHRSVSWYQQTPGQGLQFLFEYFSETQRNKGNFPGRFSGRQFSNSRSEMNVSTLELGDSALYLCASSLGGLAGTDTQYFGPGTRLTVL.

The rearrangement uses TRBV29-1 and TRBJ2-2; the match to TRBD2 covers 10 bases. The germline gives CDR1 SQVTM, CDR2 ANQGSEA. V gave up 5 bases and J gave up 6 bases; unmatched junction bases: 6. The CDR3 is 14 residues long. CDR3 in amino acids: CSVPTSGFSGELFF. The CDR3 DNA follows: TGCAGCGTTCCGACTAGCGGGTTTTCCGGGGAGCTGTTTTTT.

The chain has TRBV12-3 or TRBV12-4 and TRBJ1-2, with D possibly TRBD1 on 6 matching bases. V dropped 7 bases and J dropped 7 bases, with 13 bases sitting between them. This CDR3 is 12 amino acids long. The CDR3 sequence: CASTGGAGGYTF. The CDR3 DNA reads TGTGCCAGCACCGGGGGGGCGGGTGGCTACACCTTC.

This chain uses TRBV27 with TRBJ1-5, with D uncertain. V lost 5 bases to trimming and J lost 0 bases, with 14 bases between them. Germline CDR1 reads MNHEY; CDR2 reads SMNVEV (reference sequence). The CDR3 totals 16 residues. The CDR3 nucleotides read TGTGCCAGCAGTCCCGGGAGGGAGACTAGCAATCAGCCCCAGCATTTT. Translation: CASSPGRETSNQPQHF.

Comment on this clone: Other DNA variants within this sample encode the same CDR3. As DNA, the CDR3 is TGTGCCAGTAGTATAGGGACAGGAGTTACTGAAGCTTTCTTT. This translates into CASSIGTGVTEAFF. The chain links TRBV19 to TRBJ1-1; the match to TRBD1 covers 7 bases. The CDR3 is made up of 14 amino acids. Germline lookup yields CDR1 LNHDA and CDR2 SQIVND (reference sequence). V shed 1 base and J 5 bases; nucleotides not matched to a gene: 4.

The chain uses TRBV18 and TRBJ2-2, with TRBD1 matching 7 bases. J lost 4 bases, V lost 0 bases, and 8 bases had no gene match. There are 17 residues in the CDR3. CDR1 is KGHSH, CDR2 LQKENI, per germline. This chain's CDR3 is CASSPPNRGQGTGELFF. The DNA for the CDR3 is TGTGCCAGCTCACCACCGAATAGGGGGCAGGGCACCGGGGAGCTGTTTTTT.

This sequence joins TRBV28 and TRBJ1-2, with 12 bases matching TRBD1. This CDR3 has 14 residues. Per germline, CDR1 MDHEN and CDR2 SYDVKM. J lost 5 bases, V lost 7 bases, and 5 bases had no gene match. CDR3 nucleotide sequence: TGTGCCAGCAACGCGGGACAGGGGGCGTATGGCTACACCTTC. It is translated as CASNAGQGAYGYTF.